Included here is one T cell receptor (beta chain) sequence, with context. This sample is drawn from a study of memory CD4+ T cells and cytomegalovirus serostatus. Clones were read by immunoSEQ multiplex PCR, and TCRdb kept only the in-frame ones, dropping some. Among nearly 50,000 clones listed, more than 70% were seen once. The sort gate was single viable CD3+CD4+CD8-CD45RO+ cells for memory CD4+ T cells. With 5 bases removed from V and 5 bases from J, the gap between germline ends came to 21 bases. Per germline, CDR1 GTSNPN and CDR2 SVGIG (reference sequence). The CDR3 sequence is 16 residues long. Sequencing was done on a sample of memory CD4+ T cells from blood. This TCR was sampled from an adult in good health and CMV-seronegative. This chain joins TRBV30 and TRBJ2-2; perhaps D is TRBD1 or TRBD2 (6 bases each). CDR3 nucleotide sequence: TGTGCCTGGGGGGGGCCACCCTACTACTTTACCGGGGAGCTGTTTTTT. Amino acid sequence: CAWGGPPYYFTGELFF. Full variable domain (rest looked up from reference TRBV30 and TRBJ2-2): SQTIHQWPATLVQPVGSPLSLECTVEGTSNPNLYWYRQAAGRGLQLLFYSVGIGQISSEVPQNLSASRPQDRQFILSSKKLLLSDSGFYLCAWGGPPYYFTGELFFGEGSRLTVL.